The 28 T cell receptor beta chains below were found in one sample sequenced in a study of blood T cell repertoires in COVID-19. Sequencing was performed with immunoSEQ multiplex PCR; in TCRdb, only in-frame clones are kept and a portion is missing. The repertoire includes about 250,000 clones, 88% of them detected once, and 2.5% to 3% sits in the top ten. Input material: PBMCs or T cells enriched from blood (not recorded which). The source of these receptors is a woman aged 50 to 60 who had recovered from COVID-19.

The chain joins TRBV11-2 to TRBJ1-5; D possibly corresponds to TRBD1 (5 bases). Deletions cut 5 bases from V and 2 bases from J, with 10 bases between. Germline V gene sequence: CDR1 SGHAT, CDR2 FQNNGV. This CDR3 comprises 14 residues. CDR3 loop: CASSLGGGNQPQHF. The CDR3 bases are TGTGCCAGCAGCCTGGGGGGTGGCAATCAGCCCCAGCATTTT.

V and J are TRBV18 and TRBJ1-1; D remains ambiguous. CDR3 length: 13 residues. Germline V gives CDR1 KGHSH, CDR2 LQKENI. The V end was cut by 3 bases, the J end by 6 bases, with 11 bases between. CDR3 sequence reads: CASSPLVGSEAFF. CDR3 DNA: TGTGCCAGCTCACCCCTAGTAGGATCTGAAGCTTTCTTT.

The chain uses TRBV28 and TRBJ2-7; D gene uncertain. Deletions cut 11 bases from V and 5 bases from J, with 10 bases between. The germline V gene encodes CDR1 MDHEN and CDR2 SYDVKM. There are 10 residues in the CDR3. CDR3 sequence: CASGSNEQYF. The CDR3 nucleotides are TGTGCCTCCGGGTCGAACGAGCAGTACTTC.

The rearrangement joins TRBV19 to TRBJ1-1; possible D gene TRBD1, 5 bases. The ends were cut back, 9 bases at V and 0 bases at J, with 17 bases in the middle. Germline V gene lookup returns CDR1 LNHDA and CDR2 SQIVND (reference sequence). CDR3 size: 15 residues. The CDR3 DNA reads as TGTGCCAGCCGGGTGGGGCAGAGTTTGAACACTGAAGCTTTCTTT. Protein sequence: CASRVGQSLNTEAFF.

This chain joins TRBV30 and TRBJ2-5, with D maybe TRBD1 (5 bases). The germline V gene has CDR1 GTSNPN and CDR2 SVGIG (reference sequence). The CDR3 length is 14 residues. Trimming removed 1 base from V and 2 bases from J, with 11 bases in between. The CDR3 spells CAWSAWGPQETQYF. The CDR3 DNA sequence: TGTGCCTGGAGTGCGTGGGGCCCGCAAGAGACCCAGTACTTC.

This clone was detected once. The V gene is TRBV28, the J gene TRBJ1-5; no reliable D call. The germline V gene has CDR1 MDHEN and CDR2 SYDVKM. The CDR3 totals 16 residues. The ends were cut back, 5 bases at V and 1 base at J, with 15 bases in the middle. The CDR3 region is CASSARGRGSNQPQHF. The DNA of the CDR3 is TGTGCCAGCAGTGCAAGAGGCCGTGGGAGCAATCAGCCCCAGCATTTT.

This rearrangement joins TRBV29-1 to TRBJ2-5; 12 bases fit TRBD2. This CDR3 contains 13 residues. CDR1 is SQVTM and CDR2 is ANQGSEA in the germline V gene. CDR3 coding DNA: TGCAGTGGGACTAGCGGGTTAAAAGAGACCCAGTACTTC. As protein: CSGTSGLKETQYF.

The CDR3 sequence is CASSGGVVTTYEQYF. The CDR3, as DNA: TGTGCCAGCAGCGGCGGGGTAGTGACTACCTACGAGCAGTACTTC. The chain carries TRBV11-2 and TRBJ2-7, with D maybe TRBD2 (6 bases). The CDR3 has 15 residues. The V gene lost 5 bases and the J gene lost 2 bases, with 16 bases spanning the gap. Germline V gene data show CDR1 as SGHAT and CDR2 as FQNNGV.

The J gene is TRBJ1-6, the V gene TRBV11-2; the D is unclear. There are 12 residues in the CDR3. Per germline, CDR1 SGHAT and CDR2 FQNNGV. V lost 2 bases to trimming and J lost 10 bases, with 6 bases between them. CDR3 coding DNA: TGTGCCAGCAGCTTATCGGGGTCACCCCTCCACTTT. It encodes CASSLSGSPLHF.

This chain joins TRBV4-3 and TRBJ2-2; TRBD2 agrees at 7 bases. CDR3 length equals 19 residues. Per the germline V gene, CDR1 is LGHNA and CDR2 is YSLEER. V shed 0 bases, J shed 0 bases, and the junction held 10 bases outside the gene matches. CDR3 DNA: TGCGCCAGCAGCCAAGAAAGTCCTAGCGGAGCAGCGAACACCGGGGAGCTGTTTTTT. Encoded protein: CASSQESPSGAANTGELFF.

The CDR3 here is CAWSESLDQPQHF. Written as DNA, the CDR3 is TGTGCCTGGAGCGAAAGCCTCGATCAGCCCCAGCATTTT. The chain combines TRBV30 with TRBJ1-5, with D unclear. The V end was cut by 3 bases, the J end by 5 bases, with 11 bases between. CDR1 and CDR2 from the germline V gene are GTSNPN and SVGIG (reference sequence). There are 13 residues in the CDR3.

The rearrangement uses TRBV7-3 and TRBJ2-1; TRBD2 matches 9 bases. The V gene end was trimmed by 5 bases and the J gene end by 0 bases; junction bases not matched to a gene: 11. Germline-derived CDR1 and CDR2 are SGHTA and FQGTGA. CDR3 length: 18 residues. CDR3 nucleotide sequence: TGTGCCAGCAGCCTACAACCCACTAGCGGGTACTCCTACAATGAGCAGTTCTTC. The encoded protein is CASSLQPTSGYSYNEQFF.

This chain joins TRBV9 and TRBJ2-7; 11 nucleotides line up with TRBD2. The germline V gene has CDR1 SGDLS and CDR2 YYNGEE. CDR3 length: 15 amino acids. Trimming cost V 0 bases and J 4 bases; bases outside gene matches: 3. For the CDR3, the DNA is TGTGCCAGCAGCGTAGGACTAGCGGGAATGTACGAGCAGTACTTC. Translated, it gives CASSVGLAGMYEQYF.

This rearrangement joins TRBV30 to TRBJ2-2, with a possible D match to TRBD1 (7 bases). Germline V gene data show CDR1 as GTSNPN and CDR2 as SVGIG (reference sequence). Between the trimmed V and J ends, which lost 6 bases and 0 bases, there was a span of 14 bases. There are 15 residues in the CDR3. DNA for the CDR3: TGTGCCTGCCAGGCGGGACAGACGAACACCGGGGAGCTGTTTTTT. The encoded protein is CACQAGQTNTGELFF. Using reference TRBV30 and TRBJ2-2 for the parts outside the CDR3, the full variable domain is SQTIHQWPATLVQPVGSPLSLECTVEGTSNPNLYWYRQAAGRGLQLLFYSVGIGQISSEVPQNLSASRPQDRQFILSSKKLLLSDSGFYLCACQAGQTNTGELFFGEGSRLTVL.

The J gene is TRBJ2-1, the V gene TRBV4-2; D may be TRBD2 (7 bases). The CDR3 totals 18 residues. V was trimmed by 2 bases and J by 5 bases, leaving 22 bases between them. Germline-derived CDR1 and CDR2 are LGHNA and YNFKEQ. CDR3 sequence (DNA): TGTGCCAGCAGCCAACGGGGGGCGGGAGAGTATCGCGACAATGAGCAGTTCTTC. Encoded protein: CASSQRGAGEYRDNEQFF.

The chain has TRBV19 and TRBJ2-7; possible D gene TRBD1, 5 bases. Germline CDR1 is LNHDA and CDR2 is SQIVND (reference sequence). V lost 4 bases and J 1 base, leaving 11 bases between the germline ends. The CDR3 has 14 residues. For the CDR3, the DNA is TGTGCCAGTAGTAGAGATCGACAGTCCTACGAGCAGTACTTC. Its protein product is CASSRDRQSYEQYF.

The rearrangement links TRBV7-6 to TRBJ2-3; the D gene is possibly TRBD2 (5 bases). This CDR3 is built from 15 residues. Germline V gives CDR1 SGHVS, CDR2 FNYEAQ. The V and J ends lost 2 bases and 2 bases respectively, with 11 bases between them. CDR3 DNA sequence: TGTGCCAGCAGCTTATTAGGCGGGTCCACAGATACGCAGTATTTT. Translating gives CASSLLGGSTDTQYF.

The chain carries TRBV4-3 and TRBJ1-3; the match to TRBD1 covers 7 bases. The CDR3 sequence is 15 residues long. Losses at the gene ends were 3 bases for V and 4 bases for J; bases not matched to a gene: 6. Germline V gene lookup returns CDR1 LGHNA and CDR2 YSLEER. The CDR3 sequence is CASSHRTGVGNTIYF. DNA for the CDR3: TGCGCCAGCAGCCACCGAACAGGGGTAGGAAACACCATATATTTT.

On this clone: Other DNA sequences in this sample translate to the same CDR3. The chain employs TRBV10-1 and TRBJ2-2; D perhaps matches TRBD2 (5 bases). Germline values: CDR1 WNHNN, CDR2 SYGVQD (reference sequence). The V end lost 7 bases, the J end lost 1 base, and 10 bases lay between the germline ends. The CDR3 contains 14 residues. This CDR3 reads CASTSGGNTGELFF. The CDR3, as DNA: TGCGCCAGCACCAGCGGAGGGAACACCGGGGAGCTGTTTTTT.

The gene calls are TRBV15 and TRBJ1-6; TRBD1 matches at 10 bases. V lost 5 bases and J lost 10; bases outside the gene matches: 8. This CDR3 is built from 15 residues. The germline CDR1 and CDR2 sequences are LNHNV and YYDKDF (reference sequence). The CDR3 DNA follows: TGTGCCACCAGCTCTCCGGGACAGGGGCTCTCACCCCTCCACTTT. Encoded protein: CATSSPGQGLSPLHF.

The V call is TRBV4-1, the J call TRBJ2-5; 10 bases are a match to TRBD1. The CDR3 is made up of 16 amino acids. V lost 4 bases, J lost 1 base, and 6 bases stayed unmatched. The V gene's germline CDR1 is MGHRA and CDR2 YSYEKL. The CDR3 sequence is CASSPRGDRGQETQYF. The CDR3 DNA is TGCGCCAGCAGCCCTCGGGGGGACAGGGGCCAAGAGACCCAGTACTTC.

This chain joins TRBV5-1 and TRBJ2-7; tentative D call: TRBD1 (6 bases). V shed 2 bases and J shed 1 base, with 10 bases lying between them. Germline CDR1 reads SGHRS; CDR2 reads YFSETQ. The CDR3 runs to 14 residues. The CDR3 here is CASSLMGASYEQYF. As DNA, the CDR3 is TGCGCCAGCAGCTTAATGGGGGCTTCCTACGAGCAGTACTTC.

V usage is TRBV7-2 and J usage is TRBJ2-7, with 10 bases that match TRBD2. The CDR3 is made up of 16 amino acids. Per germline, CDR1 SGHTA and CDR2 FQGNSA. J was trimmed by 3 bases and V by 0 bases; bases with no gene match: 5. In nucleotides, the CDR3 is TGTGCCAGCAGCTTAGCGAGTTCTAGCGGGAGCTACGAGCAGTACTTC. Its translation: CASSLASSSGSYEQYF.

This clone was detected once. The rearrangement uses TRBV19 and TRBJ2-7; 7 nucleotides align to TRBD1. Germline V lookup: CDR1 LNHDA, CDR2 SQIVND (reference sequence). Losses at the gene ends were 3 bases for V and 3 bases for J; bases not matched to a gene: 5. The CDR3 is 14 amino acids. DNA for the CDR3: TGTGCCAGTAGTATGGGACAGAATATCTACGAGCAGTACTTC. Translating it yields CASSMGQNIYEQYF. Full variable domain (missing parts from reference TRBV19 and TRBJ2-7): DGGITQSPKYLFRKEGQNVTLSCEQNLNHDAMYWYRQDPGQGLRLIYYSQIVNDFQKGDIAEGYSVSREKKESFPLTVTSAQKNPTAFYLCASSMGQNIYEQYFGPGTRLTVT.

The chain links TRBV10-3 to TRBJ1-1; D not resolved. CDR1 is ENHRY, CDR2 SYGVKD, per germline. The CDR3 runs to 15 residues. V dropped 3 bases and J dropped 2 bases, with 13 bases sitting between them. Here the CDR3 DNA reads TGTGCCATCAGTGACACAGCTAAACCTAACACTGAAGCTTTCTTT. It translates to CAISDTAKPNTEAFF.

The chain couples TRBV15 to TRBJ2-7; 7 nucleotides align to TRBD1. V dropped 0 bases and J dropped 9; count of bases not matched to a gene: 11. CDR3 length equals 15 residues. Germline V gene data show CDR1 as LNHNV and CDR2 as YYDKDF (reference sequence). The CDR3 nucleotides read TGTGCCACCAGCAGAGATAGAGTTGGGACAGCCCTGCAGTACTTC. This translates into CATSRDRVGTALQYF.

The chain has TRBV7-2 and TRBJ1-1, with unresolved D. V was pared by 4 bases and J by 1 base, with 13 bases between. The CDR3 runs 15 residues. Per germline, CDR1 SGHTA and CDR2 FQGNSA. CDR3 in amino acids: CASSSYLGENTEAFF. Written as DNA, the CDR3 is TGTGCCAGCAGCTCTTACCTCGGGGAGAACACTGAAGCTTTCTTT.

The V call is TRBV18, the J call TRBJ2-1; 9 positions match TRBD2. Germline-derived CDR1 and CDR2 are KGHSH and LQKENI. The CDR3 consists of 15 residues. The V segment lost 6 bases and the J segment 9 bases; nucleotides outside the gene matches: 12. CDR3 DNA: TGTGCCAGCTCTCCCATGGGTAGCGGGAGCACTGAGCAGTTCTTC. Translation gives CASSPMGSGSTEQFF.